In its sample, the clone carrying this T cell receptor (beta chain) was seen many times. Relying on iRepertoire HTBI primers and Arm-PCR of CDR3 regions, the team built TCR beta libraries. TCRdb re-derived calls from the multiplex PCR reads in MiXCR, one entry per CDR3 protein. The profile shows 400,000 to 500,000 distinct CDR3 sequences, just under 15% of them singletons. The CDR3 is made up of 16 amino acids. Trimming took 0 bases from V and 7 from J, leaving 15 bases between them. Germline CDR1 and CDR2: LNHNV and YYDKDF (reference sequence). The source of the sample is a study of regulatory T cells in long-lasting Graves disease. Time point reported: newly diagnosed GD, antithyroid drugs for less than 3 months. Scientists built the TCR library using RNA that was extracted from PBMCs. This same sample was also part of a study on T cells in Graves' hyperthyroidism and ophthalmopathy.

The chain employs TRBV15 and TRBJ1-4; D is uncertain. The source was peripheral blood mononuclear cells (PBMCs), collected at new diagnosis, from a patient treated with antithyroid drugs. This clonotype was obtained from a woman in her twenties or thirties with Graves disease. In DNA, the CDR3 is TGTGCCACCAGCAGAGATTTGGGATCAGGATTTGAAAAACTGTTTTTT. It specifies CATSRDLGSGFEKLFF. The variable domain in full, completed from reference TRBV15 and TRBJ1-4, reads DAMVIQNPRYQVTQFGKPVTLSCSQTLNHNVMYWYQQKSSQAPKLLFHYYDKDFNNEADTPDNFQSRRPNTSFCFLDIRSPGLGDTAMYLCATSRDLGSGFEKLFFGSGTQLSVL.